A single sample is the source of the 27 T cell receptor beta chains below, sequenced in a study of cytomegalovirus exposure and HLA in healthy donors. TCRdb's table, derived via immunoSEQ multiplex PCR, lists solely in-frame clones and lacks some. The repertoire holds under 200,000 clones, with about nine tenths as singletons. Sequencing was performed on PBMCs. These receptors were obtained from a man between 18 and 35 years old in good health and CMV-seropositive.

The chain couples TRBV7-9 to TRBJ1-4; 9 bases align to TRBD1. The V gene's germline CDR1 is SEHNR and CDR2 FQNEAQ (reference sequence). This CDR3 contains 17 residues. Losses at the gene ends were 6 bases for V and 4 bases for J; bases not matched to a gene: 12. The CDR3 DNA sequence: TGTGCCAGCAGTCAAACGACAGGGGGTCGTTTTAATGAAAAACTGTTTTTT. Residues: CASSQTTGGRFNEKLFF.

J is TRBJ1-5 and V is TRBV5-6; D is uncertain. Germline CDR1 and CDR2: SGHDT and YYEEEE. V was trimmed by 0 bases and J by 0 bases, leaving 7 bases between them. The CDR3 runs to 15 residues. The CDR3 coding sequence is TGTGCCAGCAGCTTGGCCCGTTATAGCAATCAGCCCCAGCATTTT. Its protein is CASSLARYSNQPQHF.

This clone was seen only once. The chain links TRBV19 to TRBJ2-7; D call uncertain. Germline V CDR1 and CDR2: LNHDA, SQIVND (reference sequence). The V end lost 5 bases, the J end lost 2 bases, and 13 bases lay between the germline ends. This CDR3 contains 14 residues. CDR3 nucleotide sequence: TGTGCCAGTAGTCCGGTTTCTGCCACCTACGAGCAGTACTTC. Translating it yields CASSPVSATYEQYF.

The genes are TRBV5-3 and TRBJ2-7; 7 bases align to TRBD1. TRBV5-3 is an open reading frame, and its role is uncertain. Germline trimming cut 5 bases from V and 6 bases from J; bases unmatched to any gene: 11. The CDR3 runs 14 residues. CDR3 in amino acids: CARSTRDSPAEQYF. CDR3 DNA: TGTGCCAGAAGTACCAGGGACAGTCCGGCCGAGCAGTACTTC.

This clone has a single count. The gene calls are TRBV27 and TRBJ2-3, with a weak D call TRBD2 (5 bases). The germline CDR1 and CDR2 sequences are MNHEY and SMNVEV (reference sequence). V shed 3 bases and J shed 0 bases, with 13 bases lying between them. The CDR3 has 16 amino acids. The CDR3 sequence: CASSFSTISSTDTQYF. CDR3 DNA: TGTGCCAGCAGTTTCTCGACTATTTCTAGCACAGATACGCAGTATTTT.

The chain uses TRBV5-1 and TRBJ2-3; 13 bases match TRBD2. Germline V CDR1 and CDR2: SGHRS, YFSETQ. This CDR3 comprises 15 residues. V lost 6 bases, J lost 2 bases, and 3 bases stayed unmatched. The DNA for the CDR3 is TGCGCCAGCACACTAGCGGGAGGGTCCACAGATACGCAGTATTTT. It codes for CASTLAGGSTDTQYF.

In DNA form, the CDR3 reads TGTGCCAGCAGTGAGACAGGGAGGCAGACTGAAGCTTTCTTT. It encodes CASSETGRQTEAFF. This chain uses TRBV6-5 with TRBJ1-1, with TRBD1 identical over 7 bases. In germline, CDR1 is MNHEY, CDR2 SVGAGI. The CDR3 has 14 amino acids. Trimming took 5 bases from V and 5 from J; bases not matched to a gene: 8.

The chain employs TRBV19 and TRBJ2-3, with D possibly matching TRBD2 (5 bases). The CDR3 loop spans 13 amino acids. Per the germline V gene, CDR1 is LNHDA and CDR2 is SQIVND (reference sequence). The V end was cut by 11 bases, the J end by 0 bases, with 12 bases between. CDR3 in DNA: TGTGCCTCCCGGACTGTGAGCACAGATACGCAGTATTTT. Protein: CASRTVSTDTQYF.

The chain combines TRBV2 with TRBJ1-2; TRBD1 matches at 7 bases. This CDR3 spans 15 amino acids. CDR1 and CDR2 (germline): SNHLY, FYNNEI. V shed 7 bases and J 0 bases; nucleotides not matched to a gene: 8. In nucleotides, the CDR3 is TGTGCCAGCAAGGCGACAGGGACTGCTAACTATGGCTACACCTTC. Protein sequence: CASKATGTANYGYTF. The full variable domain, with the rest looked up from reference TRBV2 and TRBJ1-2, is EPEVTQTPSHQVTQMGQEVILRCVPISNHLYFYWYRQILGQKVEFLVSFYNNEISEKSEIFDDQFSVERPDGSNFTLKIRSTKLEDSAMYFCASKATGTANYGYTFGSGTRLTVV.

This clone was seen a handful of times. The chain recombines TRBV2 with TRBJ1-4, with D unclear. Per germline, CDR1 SNHLY and CDR2 FYNNEI. Trimming removed 8 bases from V and 13 bases from J, with 11 bases in between. This CDR3 is 10 amino acids long. The CDR3 DNA follows: TGTGCCAGCGTGAGTGGGCTACTGTTTTTT. It yields the protein CASVSGLLFF.

V is TRBV2 and J is TRBJ1-1; the match to TRBD1 covers 9 bases. This CDR3 contains 15 residues. The germline gives CDR1 SNHLY, CDR2 FYNNEI. Germline trimming cut 7 bases from V and 5 bases from J; bases unmatched to any gene: 11. This CDR3 is CASIRDRVMETEAFF. The CDR3 region has the DNA TGTGCCAGCATACGGGACAGGGTAATGGAAACTGAAGCTTTCTTT.

This chain links TRBV6-5 with TRBJ2-1; the D gene is possibly TRBD2 (6 bases). Deletions cut 2 bases from V and 1 base from J, with 12 bases between. CDR1 MNHEY and CDR2 SVGAGI come from the germline V gene. This CDR3 spans 16 amino acids. CDR3: CASSYTGLKSYNEQFF. DNA of the CDR3: TGTGCCAGCAGTTACACGGGACTGAAATCCTACAATGAGCAGTTCTTC.

V and J are TRBV20-1 and TRBJ2-1, with a possible D match to TRBD1 (6 bases). The CDR3 has 10 amino acids. Germline assignment: CDR1 DFQATT and CDR2 SNEGSKA (reference sequence). Trimming took off 6 bases at V and 10 bases at J, with 10 bases between the two ends. Written as DNA, the CDR3 is TGCAGTGCAACGAGGGGGGAGCAGTTCTTC. It encodes CSATRGEQFF.

The V call is TRBV7-6, the J call TRBJ2-7, with D tentatively TRBD2 (6 bases). CDR1 and CDR2 from the germline V gene are SGHVS and FNYEAQ. The ends were cut back, 3 bases at V and 2 bases at J, with 17 bases in the middle. The CDR3 totals 16 residues. CDR3 sequence reads: CASSLGGGRQTYEQYF. The CDR3 bases are TGTGCCAGCAGCTTGGGAGGTGGCAGACAAACCTACGAGCAGTACTTC.

The chain uses TRBV5-4 and TRBJ2-7; the match to TRBD1 covers 8 bases. This CDR3 spans 14 amino acids. V trimming: 4 bases; J trimming: 2 bases; junction bases outside the gene matches: 5. Per the germline V gene, CDR1 is SGHNT and CDR2 is YYREEE (reference sequence). CDR3 sequence reads: CASSPWTGTYEQYF. CDR3 nucleotides: TGTGCCAGCAGCCCATGGACAGGGACCTACGAGCAGTACTTC.

In this sample, this clone turned up once. The rearrangement links TRBV7-9 to TRBJ1-2, with TRBD1 identical over 7 bases. There are 14 residues in the CDR3. The germline V gene encodes CDR1 SEHNR and CDR2 FQNEAQ (reference sequence). Losses at the gene ends were 1 base for V and 4 bases for J; bases not matched to a gene: 3. The CDR3 DNA reads as TGTGCCAGCAGCTTAGGGGGACAGATCTATGGCTACACCTTC. Its translation is CASSLGGQIYGYTF.

This clone was detected a few times. The chain employs TRBV30 and TRBJ1-5; 10 bases align to TRBD1. In germline, CDR1 is GTSNPN, CDR2 SVGIG (reference sequence). Trimming cost V 5 bases and J 3 bases; bases outside gene matches: 4. CDR3 length: 14 amino acids. The CDR3 region is CAWGGQGPNQPQHF. CDR3 DNA: TGTGCCTGGGGGGGACAGGGGCCCAATCAGCCCCAGCATTTT.

The chain links TRBV25-1 to TRBJ2-3; D is possibly TRBD1 (5 bases). The CDR3 is 14 residues long. The ends were cut back, 4 bases at V and 2 bases at J, with 10 bases in the middle. The V gene's germline CDR1 is MGHDK and CDR2 SYGVNS. CDR3 sequence: CASSASGYTDTQYF. The CDR3 bases are TGTGCCAGCAGTGCTTCAGGGTACACAGATACGCAGTATTTT.

V usage is TRBV28 and J usage is TRBJ2-1; 7 nucleotides align to TRBD1. V shed 3 bases, J shed 1 base, and the junction held 3 bases outside the gene matches. The germline V gene has CDR1 MDHEN and CDR2 SYDVKM. The CDR3 sequence is 15 residues long. The CDR3 nucleotides read TGTGCCAGCAGTTTCATCAGGGGGTCCTACAATGAGCAGTTCTTC. It translates to CASSFIRGSYNEQFF.

The rearrangement joins TRBV4-1 to TRBJ1-4; TRBD1 matches at 8 bases. CDR1 is MGHRA, CDR2 YSYEKL, per germline. This CDR3 is 16 amino acids long. J was trimmed by 5 bases and V by 1 base; bases with no gene match: 6. CDR3 residues: CASSQGPQGGNEKLFF. CDR3 in DNA: TGCGCCAGCAGCCAAGGCCCACAGGGGGGAAATGAAAAACTGTTTTTT.

The chain carries TRBV10-3 and TRBJ2-2; 7 positions match TRBD1. Germline CDR1 and CDR2: ENHRY and SYGVKD. The CDR3 is 16 residues long. V trimming: 4 bases; J trimming: 3 bases; junction bases outside the gene matches: 8. The CDR3 protein is CAISGGQKVHTGELFF. In nucleotides, the CDR3 is TGTGCCATCAGTGGGGGACAGAAAGTCCACACCGGGGAGCTGTTTTTT.

The V call is TRBV19, the J call TRBJ2-2; 9 bases line up with TRBD2. Trimming cost V 6 bases and J 1 base; bases outside gene matches: 3. The CDR3 sequence is 15 residues long. Looked up from germline, CDR1 is LNHDA and CDR2 is SQIVND (reference sequence). This chain's CDR3 is CASRGTSQNTGELFF. The CDR3 DNA reads TGTGCCAGTAGGGGGACTAGCCAGAACACCGGGGAGCTGTTTTTT. The whole variable domain, filled in from reference TRBV19 and TRBJ2-2, reads DGGITQSPKYLFRKEGQNVTLSCEQNLNHDAMYWYRQDPGQGLRLIYYSQIVNDFQKGDIAEGYSVSREKKESFPLTVTSAQKNPTAFYLCASRGTSQNTGELFFGEGSRLTVL.

This chain joins TRBV5-1 and TRBJ1-1; TRBD1 agrees at 8 bases. The trim removed 0 bases at V and 4 bases at J, leaving 5 bases unmatched. This CDR3 is built from 15 residues. The germline V gene has CDR1 SGHRS and CDR2 YFSETQ. The CDR3 nucleotides are TGCGCCAGCAGCTTGGCGTCAGGGGGCGTCACTGAAGCTTTCTTT. It yields the protein CASSLASGGVTEAFF.

The gene calls are TRBV11-1 and TRBJ1-1; D may be TRBD1 (6 bases). Per the germline V gene, CDR1 is SGHAT and CDR2 is FQDESV (reference sequence). Trimming cost V 2 bases and J 4 bases, with 8 bases left between them. CDR3 length equals 13 residues. This CDR3 is CASSLSGVTEAFF. In DNA form, the CDR3 reads TGTGCCAGCAGCTTATCAGGGGTCACTGAAGCTTTCTTT.

The chain carries TRBV19 and TRBJ1-1, with 10 bases lining up with TRBD1. The V segment lost 7 bases and the J segment 5 bases; nucleotides outside the gene matches: 7. The germline V gene has CDR1 LNHDA and CDR2 SQIVND (reference sequence). This CDR3 spans 14 amino acids. The chain's CDR3 is CASTRQGARTEAFF. Here the CDR3 DNA reads TGTGCCAGTACCCGACAGGGGGCGAGAACTGAAGCTTTCTTT.

The V gene is TRBV14, the J gene TRBJ2-1; 10 bases line up with TRBD2. V trimming: 2 bases; J trimming: 2 bases; junction bases outside the gene matches: 0. Germline V gene data show CDR1 as SGHDN and CDR2 as FVKESK. The CDR3 sequence is 15 residues long. CDR3 in amino acids: CASSQTSGAYNEQFF. The CDR3 region has the DNA TGTGCCAGCAGCCAAACTAGCGGGGCCTACAATGAGCAGTTCTTC. The full variable domain, with the rest looked up from reference TRBV14 and TRBJ2-1, is EAGVTQFPSHSVIEKGQTVTLRCDPISGHDNLYWYRRVMGKEIKFLLHFVKESKQDESGMPNNRFLAERTGGTYSTLKVQPAELEDSGVYFCASSQTSGAYNEQFFGPGTRLTVL.

This chain uses TRBV7-9 with TRBJ2-5; TRBD2 aligns across 9 bases. Germline values: CDR1 SEHNR, CDR2 FQNEAQ (reference sequence). After removal of 8 bases from V and 5 bases from J, the junction contained 6 bases not matched to a gene. This CDR3 contains 13 residues. CDR3 sequence reads: CASLLAGQETQYF. The CDR3 DNA reads TGTGCCAGCCTTCTAGCGGGACAGGAGACCCAGTACTTC.